The T cell receptor (beta chain) described here comes from a study of STAT3 mutations in large granular lymphocyte leukemia. Study results and caveats: At least one immunodominant TCR beta clonotype appeared in every T-cell large granular lymphocyte leukemia patient.

The V and J ends lost 6 bases and 5 bases respectively, with 17 bases between them. CDR3 length equals 15 residues. Germline-derived CDR1 and CDR2 are SGHVS and FQNEAQ. Generated by immunoSEQ multiplex PCR, the TCRdb table keeps only in-frame clones and is missing some. The sample has tens of thousands of clones; 85% to 95% are singletons. On this clone: Its specificity is unknown.

Material: peripheral blood mononuclear cells. The sequence was obtained from a man aged 40-50 years with T-cell large granular lymphocyte leukemia. Some clones in this sample may be carry-over from other donors' samples. The chain carries TRBV7-8 and TRBJ1-5; possible D gene TRBD1, 6 bases. Here the CDR3 DNA reads TGTGCCAGCAGTAACCTTCAACAGGGCGATCAGCCCCAGCATTTT. As protein: CASSNLQQGDQPQHF.